The rows below give T cell receptor beta chains drawn from one sample of a study of cytomegalovirus exposure and HLA in healthy donors. Clones were read by immunoSEQ multiplex PCR, and TCRdb kept only the in-frame ones, dropping some. Here the sample spans 140,000 to 150,000 clones, around 84% being singletons. The sample was PBMCs. These TCRs come from a man aged 35-49 years in good health and CMV-seropositive. The CDR3 runs from the conserved cysteine through the conserved F or W. The order of the fields is CDR3 DNA, CDR3 protein, clone size, V gene, D gene, J gene. The D gene is left open where the match is weak. Size is stated for part of the rows, as once, few or many counts, or as a class when the clone is expanded.

CDR3 DNA: TGTGCCAGCAGCTTAGGACAGAACGGGGAGCTGTTTTTT; CDR3 protein: CASSLGQNGELFF; clone size: .; V gene: TRBV7-2; D gene: .; J gene: TRBJ2-2
CDR3 DNA: TGTGCCAGCAGTCCGGGGGGCCGACGAACCTACGAGCAGTACTTC; CDR3 protein: CASSPGGRRTYEQYF; clone size: .; V gene: TRBV27; D gene: .; J gene: TRBJ2-7
CDR3 DNA: TGTGCCAGCAGCAGAGGACAGCTATACAATGAGCAGTTCTTC; CDR3 protein: CASSRGQLYNEQFF; clone size: .; V gene: TRBV5-8; D gene: .; J gene: TRBJ2-1
CDR3 DNA: TGTGCCAGCAGCCCAACGGACAAGAACACTGAAGCTTTCTTT; CDR3 protein: CASSPTDKNTEAFF; clone size: .; V gene: TRBV6-1; D gene: .; J gene: TRBJ1-1
CDR3 DNA: TGTGCCAGTAGTTCCAGGGGTGGGGTGAACACTGAAGCTTTCTTT; CDR3 protein: CASSSRGGVNTEAFF; clone size: .; V gene: TRBV19; D gene: .; J gene: TRBJ1-1
CDR3 DNA: TGTGCCAGCTCACGGGAGCCCCCCCCCAATGAGCAGTTCTTC; CDR3 protein: CASSREPPPNEQFF; clone size: .; V gene: TRBV18; D gene: .; J gene: TRBJ2-1
CDR3 DNA: TGTGCCAGCAGCTTAGGGCAGTCTAGCAATCAGCCCCAGCATTTT; CDR3 protein: CASSLGQSSNQPQHF; clone size: few; V gene: TRBV11-2; D gene: .; J gene: TRBJ1-5
CDR3 DNA: TGTGCCAGTAAGACAGGCGTCCTTAGCAATCAGCCCCAGCATTTT; CDR3 protein: CASKTGVLSNQPQHF; clone size: .; V gene: TRBV19; D gene: .; J gene: TRBJ1-5
CDR3 DNA: TGTGCCAGCAGCTCCACTACCACGAGCACAGATACGCAGTATTTT; CDR3 protein: CASSSTTTSTDTQYF; clone size: once; V gene: TRBV7-9; D gene: .; J gene: TRBJ2-3
CDR3 DNA: TGCAGCGTTGAAGTATATCAATTAGACACTGAAGCTTTCTTT; CDR3 protein: CSVEVYQLDTEAFF; clone size: few; V gene: TRBV29-1; D gene: .; J gene: TRBJ1-1
CDR3 DNA: TGTGCCAGCAGTTCCCCAGGGGCGCAAGGGAATCAGCCCCAGCATTTT; CDR3 protein: CASSSPGAQGNQPQHF; clone size: .; V gene: TRBV6-6; D gene: .; J gene: TRBJ1-5
CDR3 DNA: TGTGCCAGCAGTTACTCGATATCAGAGGGTTACGAGCAGTACTTC; CDR3 protein: CASSYSISEGYEQYF; clone size: many; V gene: TRBV6-5; D gene: .; J gene: TRBJ2-7
CDR3 DNA: TGTGCCAGCAGGCCGGGACAGGGAACCGAGCAGTACTTC; CDR3 protein: CASRPGQGTEQYF; clone size: .; V gene: TRBV28; D gene: TRBD1; J gene: TRBJ2-7
CDR3 DNA: TGCGCCAGCAGCCAGTCCGGGACAGTAAAAGGCAAAAGGTTC; CDR3 protein: CASSQSGTVKGKRF; clone size: .; V gene: TRBV4-1; D gene: TRBD1; J gene: TRBJ2-4
CDR3 DNA: TGTGCCAGCAGCTTAGTGGGGACTAGCGGGAGTAGAAGGGAGCAGTACTTC; CDR3 protein: CASSLVGTSGSRREQYF; clone size: .; V gene: TRBV7-2; D gene: TRBD2; J gene: TRBJ2-7
CDR3 DNA: TGTGCCAGCAGTTTTCCTCAGTTGAATAGCAATCAGCCCCAGCATTTT; CDR3 protein: CASSFPQLNSNQPQHF; clone size: once; V gene: TRBV28; D gene: .; J gene: TRBJ1-5
CDR3 DNA: TGTGCCAGCAGCTTGGCGCCTGGAGCGGGGGGCTACCATGAGCAGTTCTTC; CDR3 protein: CASSLAPGAGGYHEQFF; clone size: .; V gene: TRBV5-8; D gene: TRBD2; J gene: TRBJ2-1
CDR3 DNA: TGTGCCAGCAGTTTACAACGAGAAGCGTACGAGCAGTACTTC; CDR3 protein: CASSLQREAYEQYF; clone size: .; V gene: TRBV28; D gene: .; J gene: TRBJ2-7
CDR3 DNA: TGCGCCAGCAGCTTGGGGCAGGGGCCCACAGATACGCAGTATTTT; CDR3 protein: CASSLGQGPTDTQYF; clone size: .; V gene: TRBV5-1; D gene: .; J gene: TRBJ2-3
CDR3 DNA: TGTGCCAGCAGCTCGCTCAGGGGGCCAGGGAACACTGAAGCTTTCTTT; CDR3 protein: CASSSLRGPGNTEAFF; clone size: .; V gene: TRBV11-2; D gene: TRBD1; J gene: TRBJ1-1
CDR3 DNA: TGTGCCAGCAGTTTCGACCAAGGGGATCGTTACCCGAACACTGAAGCTTTCTTT; CDR3 protein: CASSFDQGDRYPNTEAFF; clone size: .; V gene: TRBV27; D gene: .; J gene: TRBJ1-1
CDR3 DNA: TGTGCCAGCAGCCAAGACAGGGGAATGAACACTGAAGCTTTCTTT; CDR3 protein: CASSQDRGMNTEAFF; clone size: .; V gene: TRBV4-2; D gene: .; J gene: TRBJ1-1
CDR3 DNA: TGTGCCAGCACCACTCGGGAGGCCCCCTACGAGCAGTACTTC; CDR3 protein: CASTTREAPYEQYF; clone size: .; V gene: TRBV7-9; D gene: TRBD2; J gene: TRBJ2-7
CDR3 DNA: TGTGCCAGCAGCGCACAAGGGGGAGACTATGAAAAACTGTTTTTT; CDR3 protein: CASSAQGGDYEKLFF; clone size: .; V gene: TRBV7-6; D gene: .; J gene: TRBJ1-4
CDR3 DNA: TGTGCCTGGAGCTGGGGGCGAAACTATGGCTACACCTTC; CDR3 protein: CAWSWGRNYGYTF; clone size: .; V gene: TRBV30; D gene: .; J gene: TRBJ1-2
CDR3 DNA: TGTGCCAGCAGGCGGGACAGTCCTTCCGAGCAGTACTTC; CDR3 protein: CASRRDSPSEQYF; clone size: .; V gene: TRBV6-5; D gene: .; J gene: TRBJ2-7
CDR3 DNA: TGCGCCACCCATCATGTGAGCCTCTACGAGCAGTACTTC; CDR3 protein: CATHHVSLYEQYF; clone size: once; V gene: TRBV23-1; D gene: .; J gene: TRBJ2-7
CDR3 DNA: TGTGCCAGTAGTAATTTCCCCCCGCTAGCGGGAGGGCCAACCGGGGAGCTGTTTTTT; CDR3 protein: CASSNFPPLAGGPTGELFF; clone size: .; V gene: TRBV19; D gene: TRBD2; J gene: TRBJ2-2
CDR3 DNA: TGTGCCAGCAGCCCCAGACTAGCGGGAGAAGTGGGCGGGGAGCTGTTTTTT; CDR3 protein: CASSPRLAGEVGGELFF; clone size: .; V gene: TRBV5-4; D gene: TRBD2; J gene: TRBJ2-2
CDR3 DNA: TGTGCCAGCAGCTCCGGTCGCACTGAAGCTTTCTTT; CDR3 protein: CASSSGRTEAFF; clone size: few; V gene: TRBV7-6; D gene: .; J gene: TRBJ1-1